Listed here are 2 T cell receptor beta chains from one sample, sequenced in a study of blood T cell repertoires in COVID-19. The method was immunoSEQ multiplex PCR; TCRdb's version includes in-frame clones alone and lacks a portion of them. Of 270,000 or so clones listed, more than 80% are singletons. Sequences were obtained from peripheral blood. These receptors were obtained from a woman between 25 and 40 years old with active or convalescent COVID-19.

This chain links TRBV7-2 with TRBJ2-1, with D possibly being TRBD2 (6 bases). The germline V gene has CDR1 SGHTA and CDR2 FQGNSA. This CDR3 spans 14 amino acids. The V and J ends lost 4 bases and 10 bases respectively, with 17 bases between them. In DNA, the CDR3 is TGTGCCAGCAGCTCTCTAGGCGGGGCCGGGGAGCAGTTCTTC. It is translated as CASSSLGGAGEQFF.

The chain is built from TRBV3-1 (or the pseudogene TRBV3-2) and TRBJ1-4; D is perhaps TRBD1 (6 bases). The CDR3 has 15 residues. V was cut by 6 bases and J by 2 bases, with 13 bases left in between. Germline values: CDR1 LGHDT, CDR2 YNNKEL (reference sequence). The chain's CDR3 is CASRDSDVTNEKLFF. Here the CDR3 DNA reads TGTGCCAGCAGGGACAGCGACGTGACTAATGAAAAACTGTTTTTT.